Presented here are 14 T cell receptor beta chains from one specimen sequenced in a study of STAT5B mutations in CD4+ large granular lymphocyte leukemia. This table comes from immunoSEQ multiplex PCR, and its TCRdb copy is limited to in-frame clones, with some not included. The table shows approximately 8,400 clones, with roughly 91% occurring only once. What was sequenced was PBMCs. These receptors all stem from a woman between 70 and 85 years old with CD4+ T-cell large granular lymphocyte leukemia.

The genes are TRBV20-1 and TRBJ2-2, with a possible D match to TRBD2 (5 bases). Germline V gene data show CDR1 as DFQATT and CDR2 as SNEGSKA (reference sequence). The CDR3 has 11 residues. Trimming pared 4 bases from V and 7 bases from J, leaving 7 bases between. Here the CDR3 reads CSATGGGELFF. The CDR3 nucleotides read TGCAGTGCTACTGGAGGCGGGGAGCTGTTTTTT.

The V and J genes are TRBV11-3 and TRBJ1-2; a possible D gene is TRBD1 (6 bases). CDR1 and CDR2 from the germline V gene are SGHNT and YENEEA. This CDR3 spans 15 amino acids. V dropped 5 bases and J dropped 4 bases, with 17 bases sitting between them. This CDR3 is CASSPGGGPGYGYTF. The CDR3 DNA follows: TGTGCCAGCAGCCCAGGTGGGGGGCCTGGCTATGGCTACACCTTC.

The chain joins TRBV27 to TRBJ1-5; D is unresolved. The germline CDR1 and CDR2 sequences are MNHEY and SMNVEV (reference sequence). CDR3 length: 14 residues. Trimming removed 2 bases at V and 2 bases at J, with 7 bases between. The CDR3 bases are TGTGCCAGCAGTTTAGGTGGGGGCAATCAGCCCCAGCATTTT. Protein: CASSLGGGNQPQHF.

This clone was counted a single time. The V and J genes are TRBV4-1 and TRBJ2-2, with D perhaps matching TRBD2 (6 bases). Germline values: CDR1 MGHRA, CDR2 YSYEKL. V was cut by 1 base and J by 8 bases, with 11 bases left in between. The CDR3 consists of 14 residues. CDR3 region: CASSQGPAGGELFF. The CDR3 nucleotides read TGCGCCAGCAGCCAAGGACCCGCGGGAGGGGAGCTGTTTTTT.

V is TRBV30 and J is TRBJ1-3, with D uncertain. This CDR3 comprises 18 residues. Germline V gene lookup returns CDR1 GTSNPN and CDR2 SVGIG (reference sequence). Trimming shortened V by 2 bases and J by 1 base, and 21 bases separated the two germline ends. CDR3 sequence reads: CAWSHQPLGRESGNTIYF. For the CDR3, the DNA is TGTGCCTGGAGTCACCAACCCCTTGGACGGGAGTCTGGAAACACCATATATTTT.

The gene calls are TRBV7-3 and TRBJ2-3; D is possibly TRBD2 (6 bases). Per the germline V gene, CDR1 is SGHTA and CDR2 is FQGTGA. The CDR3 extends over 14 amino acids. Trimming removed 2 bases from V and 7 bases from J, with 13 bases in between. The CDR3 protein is CASSLWAGTNTQYF. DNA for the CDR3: TGTGCCAGCAGCTTATGGGCGGGGACGAATACGCAGTATTTT.

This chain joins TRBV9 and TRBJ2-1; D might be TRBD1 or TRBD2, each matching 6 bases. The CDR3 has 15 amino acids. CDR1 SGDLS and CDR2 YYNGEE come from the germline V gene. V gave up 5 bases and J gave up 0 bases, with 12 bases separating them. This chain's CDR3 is CASSKGGSSYNEQFF. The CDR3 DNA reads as TGTGCCAGCAGTAAAGGGGGGAGCTCCTACAATGAGCAGTTCTTC.

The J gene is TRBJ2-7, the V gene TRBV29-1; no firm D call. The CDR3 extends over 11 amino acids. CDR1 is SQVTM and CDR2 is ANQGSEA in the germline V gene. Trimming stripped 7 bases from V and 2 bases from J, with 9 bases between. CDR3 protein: CSAQAAYEQYF. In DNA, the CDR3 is TGCAGCGCCCAGGCGGCCTACGAGCAGTACTTC.

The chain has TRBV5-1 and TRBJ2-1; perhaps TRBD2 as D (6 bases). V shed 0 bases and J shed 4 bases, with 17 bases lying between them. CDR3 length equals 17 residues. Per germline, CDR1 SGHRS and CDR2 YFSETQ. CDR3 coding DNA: TGCGCCAGCAGCTTGGGCCCTCGGGGGTCTAAGTACAATGAGCAGTTCTTC. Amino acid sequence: CASSLGPRGSKYNEQFF.

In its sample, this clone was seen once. The CDR3 DNA is TGTGCTAGTGGTTTGGTACTAGGACGGGGAAATAACTATGGCTACACCTTC. Its translation is CASGLVLGRGNNYGYTF. The chain has TRBV12-5 and TRBJ1-2; D gene uncertain. The germline gives CDR1 LGHNT, CDR2 FRNRAP. The germline V and J ends were trimmed by 0 bases and 1 base, with 15 bases remaining between them. This CDR3 comprises 17 residues.

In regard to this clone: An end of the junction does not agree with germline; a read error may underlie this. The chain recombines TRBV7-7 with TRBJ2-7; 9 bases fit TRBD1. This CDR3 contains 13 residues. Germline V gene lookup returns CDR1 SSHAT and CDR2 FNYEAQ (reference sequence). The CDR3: CASSPDRGEEQYF. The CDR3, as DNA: TGTGCTAGCAGCCCGGACAGGGGTGAGGAGCAGTACTTC.

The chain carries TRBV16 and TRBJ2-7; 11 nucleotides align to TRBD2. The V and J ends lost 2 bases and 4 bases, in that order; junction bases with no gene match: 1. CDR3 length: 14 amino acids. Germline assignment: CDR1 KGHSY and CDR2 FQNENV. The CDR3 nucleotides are TGTGCCAGCAGCCAAACTAGCGGGGGTTACGAGCAGTACTTC. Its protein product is CASSQTSGGYEQYF.

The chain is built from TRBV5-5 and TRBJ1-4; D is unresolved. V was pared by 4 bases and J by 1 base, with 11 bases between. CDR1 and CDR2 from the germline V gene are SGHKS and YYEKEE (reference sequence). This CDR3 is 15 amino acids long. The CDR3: CASSPLPETNEKLFF. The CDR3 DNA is TGTGCCAGCAGCCCCTTACCGGAAACTAATGAAAAACTGTTTTTT.

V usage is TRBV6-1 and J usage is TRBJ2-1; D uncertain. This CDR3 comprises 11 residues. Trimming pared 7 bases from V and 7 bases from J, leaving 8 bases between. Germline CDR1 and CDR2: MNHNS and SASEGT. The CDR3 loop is CASMRRNEQFF. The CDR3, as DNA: TGTGCCAGCATGCGACGGAATGAGCAGTTCTTC.